This paragraph covers one T cell receptor (beta chain) sequence. Its antigen remains unknown. Relative to the germline gene, one junction end is altered; a read error may explain this. The template, 500 ng total RNA, yielded TCR beta cDNA made with a constant-region primer. Three-round nested multiplex PCR performed with slightly modified ARM-PCR produced the TCR beta libraries. The first two PCR rounds used TRBV1-TRBV30 primers with a Cbeta primer, 9 to 11 cycles each. TCRdb itself ran the multiplex PCR reads through MiXCR, one entry per CDR3 protein. This table has some 38,000 distinct CDR3 sequences, 74% appearing once. Between about 17 and 34 mg of unsorted bulk tissue served as the source from which RNA and DNA were co-extracted. The patients presented with primary liver carcinoma, which was managed through surgical resection. The sample originates from a study of tumor-infiltrating lymphocytes in primary liver carcinoma.

The CDR3 has 15 amino acids. Germline assignment: CDR1 SGHRS and CDR2 YFSETQ. Study-level findings and limits: Overlap in tumor-adjacent and tumor-blood pairs fell below that of tumor region pairs. Among top clones, only about 7-25% appeared in all five tumor regions.

The chain employs TRBV5-1 and TRBJ2-1; TRBD2 aligns across 7 bases. This sequence originates from a man aged 40-55 years with primary liver carcinoma and hepatitis B virus infection. The specimen was liver tumor tissue from sampling region 4. The subset denotes: tumor region T4, right-lateral pole. CDR3 loop: CASSLTSGRAHEHFF. The CDR3 nucleotides are TGCGCCAGCAGCTTGACTAGTGGGAGGGCCCATGAGCATTTCTTC.